This is a list of T cell receptor beta chains from one sample in a study of beta chain features in type 1 diabetes. TCRdb's copy holds only in-frame clones and misses some; the assay was immunoSEQ multiplex PCR. Among 150,000 to 190,000 clones listed, around 10% were seen once. The sequencing input was central memory CD4+ T cells from blood. These receptors were taken from a man aged 25-45 years with type 1 diabetes. Both conserved end residues are part of each CDR3. Fields, in order: V gene, J gene, CDR3 protein.

>TRBV5-1|TRBJ2-4
CASSLGGTKNIQYF
>TRBV9|TRBJ2-3
CASSPRQGGDTQYF
>TRBV2|TRBJ2-5
CASNPRGGGETQYF
>TRBV2|TRBJ2-7
CASSDVEAGAHEQYF
>TRBV7-3|TRBJ2-3
CASSLAGGVINTDTQYF
>TRBV28|TRBJ2-7
CASSPSGQGDSYEQYF
>TRBV9|TRBJ2-5
CASSGGQGDETQYF
>TRBV11-3|TRBJ2-2
CASSSIWGTGPGELFF
>TRBV7-2|TRBJ1-5
CASRVGREGNQPQHF
>TRBV30|TRBJ1-2
CAWTGTGTNYGYTF
>TRBV4-2|TRBJ1-5
CASSQGQGTDQPQHF
>TRBV28|TRBJ1-4
CASRSGGQGERVKLFF
>TRBV7-9|TRBJ2-7
CASSPASSGMHEQYF
>TRBV29-1|TRBJ2-7
CSVATAVYEQYF
>TRBV7-3|TRBJ1-1
CASSLTGTTEAFF
>TRBV5-4|TRBJ2-5
CASSFGNSGIQETQYF
>TRBV2|TRBJ2-5
CASGEVRTSVYQETQYF
>TRBV30|TRBJ2-4
CAWSPSDDYRGAKNIQYF
>TRBV29-1|TRBJ1-1
CSVLRGLNTEAFF
>TRBV19|TRBJ1-1
CASSMTAMNTEAFF
>TRBV10-3|TRBJ2-7
CAISVKGGIDEQYF
>TRBV7-9|TRBJ1-1
CASSSTDRTNTEAFF